This section outlines one T cell receptor (beta chain) sequence together with its context. The amount of total RNA extracted per sample was at least 5.5 micrograms. This entry belongs to a study of blood T cells in healthy people across ages. Trimming left V 3 bases short and J 3 bases short, with 9 bases between. The CDR3 is 13 amino acids. A second about 6 to 12 cycle PCR used barcoded and J-beta primers. Tagging of each cDNA molecule was performed by a template-switch adaptor with 12 random nucleotides. TCRdb re-derived calls from the 5' RACE reads in MiXCR, one entry per CDR3 protein. The data contain almost 800,000 distinct CDR3 sequences, 55% to 75% of them singletons.

This chain joins TRBV12-3 or TRBV12-4 and TRBJ2-7, with unresolved D. The sequencing sample was made of blood. This clonotype was obtained from a man aged 25-45 years in good health. In DNA form, the CDR3 reads TGTGCCAGCAGTTTCAGGACCAACTACGAGCAGTACTTC. This gives the protein CASSFRTNYEQYF.